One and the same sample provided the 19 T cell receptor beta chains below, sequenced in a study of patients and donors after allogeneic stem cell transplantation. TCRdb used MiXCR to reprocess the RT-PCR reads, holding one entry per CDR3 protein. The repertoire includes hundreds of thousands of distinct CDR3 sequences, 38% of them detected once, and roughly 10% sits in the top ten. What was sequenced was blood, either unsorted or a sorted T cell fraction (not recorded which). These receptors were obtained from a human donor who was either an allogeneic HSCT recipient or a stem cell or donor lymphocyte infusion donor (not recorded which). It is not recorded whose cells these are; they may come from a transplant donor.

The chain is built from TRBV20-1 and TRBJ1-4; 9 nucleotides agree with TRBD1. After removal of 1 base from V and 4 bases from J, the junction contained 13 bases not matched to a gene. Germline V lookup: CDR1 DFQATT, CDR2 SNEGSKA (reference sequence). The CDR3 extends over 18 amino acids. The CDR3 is CSARAFPGQGISNEKLFF. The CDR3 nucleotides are TGCAGTGCTAGAGCCTTCCCGGGACAGGGAATCAGTAATGAAAAACTGTTTTTT.

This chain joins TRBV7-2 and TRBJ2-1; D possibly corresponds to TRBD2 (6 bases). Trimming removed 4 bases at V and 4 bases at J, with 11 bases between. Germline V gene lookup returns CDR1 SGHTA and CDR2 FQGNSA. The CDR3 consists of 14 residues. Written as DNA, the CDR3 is TGTGCCAGCAGCTGGAGGGAATGGTACAATGAGCAGTTCTTC. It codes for CASSWREWYNEQFF.

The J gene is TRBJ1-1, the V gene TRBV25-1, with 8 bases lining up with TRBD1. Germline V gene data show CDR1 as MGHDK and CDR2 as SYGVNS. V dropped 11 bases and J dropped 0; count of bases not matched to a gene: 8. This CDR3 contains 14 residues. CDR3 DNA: TGTGCCGGCCAGGGGGACAGGATGAACACTGAAGCTTTCTTT. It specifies CAGQGDRMNTEAFF.

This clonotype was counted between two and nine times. The CDR3, as DNA: TGTGCCAGCAGCCGAACGACAGGAGATGAAAAACTGTTTTTT. The encoded protein is CASSRTTGDEKLFF. The rearrangement joins TRBV7-6 to TRBJ1-4; a possible D gene is TRBD1 (6 bases). V shed 5 bases and J shed 6 bases, with 13 bases lying between them. CDR3 length: 14 amino acids. Germline assignment: CDR1 SGHVS and CDR2 FNYEAQ.

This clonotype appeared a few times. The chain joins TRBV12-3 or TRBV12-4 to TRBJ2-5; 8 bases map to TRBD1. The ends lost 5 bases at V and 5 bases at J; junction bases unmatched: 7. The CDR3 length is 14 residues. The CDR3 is CASSQGQGMETQYF. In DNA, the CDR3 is TGTGCCAGCAGTCAAGGACAGGGAATGGAGACCCAGTACTTC.

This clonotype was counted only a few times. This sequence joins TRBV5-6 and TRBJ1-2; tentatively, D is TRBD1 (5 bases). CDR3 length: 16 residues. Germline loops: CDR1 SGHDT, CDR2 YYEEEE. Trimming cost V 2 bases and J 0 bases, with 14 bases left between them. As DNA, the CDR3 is TGTGCCAGCAGCTTCGGGACGGCCCTAGCTAACTATGGCTACACCTTC. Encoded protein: CASSFGTALANYGYTF.

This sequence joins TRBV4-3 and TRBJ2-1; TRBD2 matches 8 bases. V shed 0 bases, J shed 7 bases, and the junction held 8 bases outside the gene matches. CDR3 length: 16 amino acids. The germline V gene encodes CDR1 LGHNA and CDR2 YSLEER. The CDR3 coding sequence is TGCGCCAGCAGCCAAGATAAGGGGACTAGGTATAATGAGCAGTTCTTC. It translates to CASSQDKGTRYNEQFF.

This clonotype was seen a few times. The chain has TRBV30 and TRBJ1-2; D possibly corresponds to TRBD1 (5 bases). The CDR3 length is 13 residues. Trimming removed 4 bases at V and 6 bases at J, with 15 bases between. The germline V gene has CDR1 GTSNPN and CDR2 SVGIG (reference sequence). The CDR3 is CAWKREGLDGYTF. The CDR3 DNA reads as TGTGCCTGGAAAAGGGAGGGGTTGGATGGCTACACCTTC.

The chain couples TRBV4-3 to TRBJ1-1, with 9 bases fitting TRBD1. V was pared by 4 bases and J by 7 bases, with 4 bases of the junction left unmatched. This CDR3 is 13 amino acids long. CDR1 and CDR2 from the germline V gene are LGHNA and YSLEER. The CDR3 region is CASSPDRGSEAFF. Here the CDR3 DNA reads TGCGCCAGCAGCCCGGACAGGGGTAGTGAAGCTTTCTTT.

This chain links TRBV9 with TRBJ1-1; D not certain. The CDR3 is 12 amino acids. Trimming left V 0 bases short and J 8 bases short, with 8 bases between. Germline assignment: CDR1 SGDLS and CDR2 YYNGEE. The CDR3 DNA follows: TGTGCCAGCAGCGTAGAAGGCAGGGAAGCTTTCTTT. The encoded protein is CASSVEGREAFF.

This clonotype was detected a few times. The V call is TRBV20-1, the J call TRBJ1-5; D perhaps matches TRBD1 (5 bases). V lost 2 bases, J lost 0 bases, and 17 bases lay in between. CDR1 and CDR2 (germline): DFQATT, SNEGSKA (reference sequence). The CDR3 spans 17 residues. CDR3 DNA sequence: TGCAGTGCTAGACCACTAGGTGCAGGGATTAGCAATCAGCCCCAGCATTTT. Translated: CSARPLGAGISNQPQHF.

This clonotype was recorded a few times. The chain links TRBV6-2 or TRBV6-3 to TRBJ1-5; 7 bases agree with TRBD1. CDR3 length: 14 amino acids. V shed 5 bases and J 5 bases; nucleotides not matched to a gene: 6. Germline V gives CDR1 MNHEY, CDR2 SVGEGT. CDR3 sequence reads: CASSRQGRDQPQHF. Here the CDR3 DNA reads TGTGCCAGCAGTAGACAGGGTCGGGATCAGCCCCAGCATTTT.

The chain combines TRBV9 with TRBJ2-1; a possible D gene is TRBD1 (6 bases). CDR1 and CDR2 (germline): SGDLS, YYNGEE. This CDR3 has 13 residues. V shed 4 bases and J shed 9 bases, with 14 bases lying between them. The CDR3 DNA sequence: TGTGCCAGCAGCCTTGGACAGCTCACTGAGCAGTTCTTC. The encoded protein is CASSLGQLTEQFF.

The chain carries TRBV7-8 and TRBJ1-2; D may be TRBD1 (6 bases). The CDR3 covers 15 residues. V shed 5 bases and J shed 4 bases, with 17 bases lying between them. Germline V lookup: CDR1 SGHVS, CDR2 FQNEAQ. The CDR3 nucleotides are TGTGCCAGCAGCCCCCGGGACTTCAGGGGCTATGGCTACACCTTC. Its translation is CASSPRDFRGYGYTF.

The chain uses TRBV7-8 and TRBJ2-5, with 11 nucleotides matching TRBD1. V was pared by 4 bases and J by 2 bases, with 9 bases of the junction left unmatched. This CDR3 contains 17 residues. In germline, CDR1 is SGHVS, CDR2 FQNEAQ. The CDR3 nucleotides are TGTGCCAGCAGCTCCCCCCCTTGGGACAGGGGGCAAGAGACCCAGTACTTC. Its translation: CASSSPPWDRGQETQYF.

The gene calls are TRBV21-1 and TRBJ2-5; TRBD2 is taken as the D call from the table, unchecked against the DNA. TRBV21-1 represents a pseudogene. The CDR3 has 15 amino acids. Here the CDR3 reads CASTTTDGPQETQYF. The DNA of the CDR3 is TGTGCCAGCACCACTACCGACGGCCCGCAAGAGACCCAGTACTTC.

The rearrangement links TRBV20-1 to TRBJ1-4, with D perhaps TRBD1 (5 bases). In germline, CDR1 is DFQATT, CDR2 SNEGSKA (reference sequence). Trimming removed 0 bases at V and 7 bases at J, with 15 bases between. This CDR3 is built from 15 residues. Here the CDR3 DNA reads TGCAGTGCTAGAGATCTAGGGGAGTCGAGTGAAAAACTGTTTTTT. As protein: CSARDLGESSEKLFF.

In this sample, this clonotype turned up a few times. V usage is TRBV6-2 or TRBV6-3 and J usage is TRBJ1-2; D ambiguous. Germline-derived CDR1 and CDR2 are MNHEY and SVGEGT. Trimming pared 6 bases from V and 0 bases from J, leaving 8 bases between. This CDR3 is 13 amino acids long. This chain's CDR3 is CASRSGTNYGYTF. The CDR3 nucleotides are TGTGCCAGCAGGTCCGGGACTAACTATGGCTACACCTTC.

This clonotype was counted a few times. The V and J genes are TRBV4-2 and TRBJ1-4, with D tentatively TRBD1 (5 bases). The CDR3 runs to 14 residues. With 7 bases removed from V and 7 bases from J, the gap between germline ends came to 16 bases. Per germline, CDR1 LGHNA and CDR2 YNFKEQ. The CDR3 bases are TGTGCCAGCACCATAAACGGGGGAAGTGAAAAACTGTTTTTT. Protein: CASTINGGSEKLFF.